This record looks at one TCR beta chain sequence and its context. These data come from a study of blood T cell repertoires in COVID-19. At the level of the study: Samples representing acute and convalescent COVID-19 were sourced from the United States, Italy and Spain.

Per the authors' pipeline: Reference gene primer amplification in the assay estimated nucleated cell counts. Generated by immunoSEQ multiplex PCR, the TCRdb table keeps only in-frame clones and is missing some. The V and J calls and the clone size are those of that table, but D and trimming were determined from the DNA. The sample records about 62,000 clones, approximately 73% being singletons. Sequencing was done on a sample of peripheral blood. This receptor was identified in a woman in her forties or fifties with active or convalescent COVID-19.

The CDR3 here is CASSLRSGRNHEQYF. For the CDR3, the DNA is TGTGCCAGCAGTTTAAGGAGCGGGAGGAATCACGAGCAGTACTTC. The chain combines TRBV27 with TRBJ2-7, with 9 bases lining up with TRBD2. The CDR3 is made up of 15 amino acids. CDR1 and CDR2 from the germline V gene are MNHEY and SMNVEV (reference sequence). V shed 2 bases, J shed 5 bases, and the junction held 7 bases outside the gene matches.